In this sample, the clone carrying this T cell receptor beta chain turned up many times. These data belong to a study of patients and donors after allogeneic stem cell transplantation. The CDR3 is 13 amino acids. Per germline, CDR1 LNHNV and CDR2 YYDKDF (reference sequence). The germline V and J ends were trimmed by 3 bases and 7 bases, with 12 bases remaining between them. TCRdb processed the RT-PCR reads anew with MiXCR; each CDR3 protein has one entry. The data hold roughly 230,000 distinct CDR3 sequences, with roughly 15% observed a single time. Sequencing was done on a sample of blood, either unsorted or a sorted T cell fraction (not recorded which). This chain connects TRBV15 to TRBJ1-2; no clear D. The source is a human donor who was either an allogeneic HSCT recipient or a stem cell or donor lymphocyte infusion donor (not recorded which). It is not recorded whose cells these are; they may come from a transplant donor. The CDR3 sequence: CATSRNNRGGYTF. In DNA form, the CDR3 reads TGTGCCACCAGCAGGAACAACCGGGGTGGCTACACCTTC. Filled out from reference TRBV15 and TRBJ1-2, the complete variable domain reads DAMVIQNPRYQVTQFGKPVTLSCSQTLNHNVMYWYQQKSSQAPKLLFHYYDKDFNNEADTPDNFQSRRPNTSFCFLDIRSPGLGDTAMYLCATSRNNRGGYTFGSGTRLTVV.